The next 27 T cell receptor beta chains were all read from a single sample in a study of blood T cell repertoires in COVID-19. The table came from immunoSEQ multiplex PCR; TCRdb's copy has only in-frame clones and leaves some out. The sample has about 320,000 clones, under 90% seen once; the top ten hold 4% to 6%. The sequencing input was PBMCs or T cells enriched from blood (not recorded which). The receptors here all came from a man between 60 and 70 years old who had recovered from COVID-19.

The chain's CDR3 is CAISEGLYGYTF. The CDR3 DNA reads TGTGCCATCAGTGAAGGACTCTATGGCTACACCTTC. The chain uses TRBV10-3 and TRBJ1-2; D ambiguous. Germline V gene lookup returns CDR1 ENHRY and CDR2 SYGVKD. The CDR3 has 12 residues. V was trimmed by 3 bases and J by 4 bases, leaving 6 bases between them.

The chain has TRBV9 and TRBJ2-4; possibly TRBD2 for D (5 bases). CDR1 and CDR2 (germline): SGDLS, YYNGEE. V was shortened by 0 bases and J by 8 bases, with 15 bases between the two germline ends. The CDR3 sequence is 15 residues long. CDR3 coding DNA: TGTGCCAGCAGCGTAGAAGGTGGAGGCTCTGACATTCAGTACTTC. The encoded protein is CASSVEGGGSDIQYF. The full variable domain, completed using reference TRBV9 and TRBJ2-4, is DSGVTQTPKHLITATGQRVTLRCSPRSGDLSVYWYQQSLDQGLQFLIQYYNGEERAKGNILERFSAQQFPDLHSELNLSSLELGDSALYFCASSVEGGGSDIQYFGAGTRLSVL.

The chain combines TRBV19 with TRBJ2-7; D is uncertain. Germline CDR1 and CDR2: LNHDA and SQIVND (reference sequence). The CDR3 length is 15 residues. V was cut by 3 bases and J by 3 bases, with 15 bases left in between. CDR3 amino acids: CASSIGLVFVYEQYF. The CDR3 DNA follows: TGTGCCAGTAGTATCGGCCTAGTATTTGTCTACGAGCAGTACTTC.

This clone has only one observation. The sample has other DNA sequences that encode this CDR3 too. This chain uses TRBV28 with TRBJ1-4; D is possibly TRBD1 (6 bases). The V and J ends lost 1 base and 5 bases respectively, with 11 bases between them. The CDR3 is 15 residues long. Germline V lookup: CDR1 MDHEN, CDR2 SYDVKM. The CDR3, as DNA: TGTGCCAGCAGTTTATCAGGGGCTACGAATGAAAAACTGTTTTTT. Translating it yields CASSLSGATNEKLFF.

This clone occurred once. The chain joins TRBV5-1 to TRBJ2-5; TRBD2 aligns across 10 bases. V dropped 3 bases and J dropped 4; count of bases not matched to a gene: 12. The germline CDR1 and CDR2 sequences are SGHRS and YFSETQ. The CDR3 loop spans 17 amino acids. CDR3 in amino acids: CASSWLPAGGPGETQYF. The CDR3 DNA follows: TGCGCCAGCAGCTGGCTACCAGCGGGAGGGCCAGGAGAGACCCAGTACTTC.

This chain joins TRBV28 and TRBJ1-5; a possible D gene is TRBD1 (5 bases). V lost 7 bases and J lost 0, with 13 bases in between. CDR3 length: 15 amino acids. The germline V gene has CDR1 MDHEN and CDR2 SYDVKM. CDR3 residues: CASTRSGGSNQPQHF. CDR3 coding DNA: TGTGCCAGCACCCGATCGGGGGGTAGCAATCAGCCCCAGCATTTT.

The chain's CDR3 is CASSTVGSGSNEQFF. The DNA for the CDR3 is TGTGCCAGCAGCACGGTCGGTAGCGGGAGCAATGAGCAGTTCTTC. This chain links TRBV6-2 or TRBV6-3 with TRBJ2-1; 9 nucleotides line up with TRBD2. The germline V gene has CDR1 MNHEY and CDR2 SVGEGT. The CDR3 contains 15 residues. The J segment lost 6 bases and the V segment lost 6 bases, leaving 9 bases of the junction unmatched.

This clone was recorded only once. The chain employs TRBV5-1 and TRBJ1-2; D uncertain. This CDR3 comprises 14 residues. Germline CDR1 SGHRS, CDR2 YFSETQ. V shed 2 bases and J shed 4 bases, with 12 bases lying between them. The CDR3 nucleotides read TGCGCCAGCAGCTTCGGTGGGCAGTCCTATGGCTACACCTTC. It yields the protein CASSFGGQSYGYTF. Variable domain in full (rest from reference TRBV5-1 and TRBJ1-2): KAGVTQTPRYLIKTRGQQVTLSCSPISGHRSVSWYQQTPGQGLQFLFEYFSETQRNKGNFPGRFSGRQFSNSRSEMNVSTLELGDSALYLCASSFGGQSYGYTFGSGTRLTVV.

This sequence joins TRBV14 and TRBJ2-5; 13 nucleotides line up with TRBD2. CDR1 is SGHDN, CDR2 FVKESK, per germline. The V segment lost 4 bases and the J segment 5 bases; nucleotides outside the gene matches: 4. The CDR3 spans 15 residues. The chain's CDR3 is CASSPLAGGPETQYF. DNA of the CDR3: TGTGCCAGCAGCCCACTAGCGGGAGGGCCGGAGACCCAGTACTTC.

The chain has TRBV5-6 and TRBJ2-1, with 9 bases fitting TRBD1. Germline loops: CDR1 SGHDT, CDR2 YYEEEE. The CDR3 consists of 15 residues. V was clipped by 4 bases and J by 2 bases; unmatched bases: 4. Written as DNA, the CDR3 is TGTGCCAGCAGCCGGACAGGGGCCGCCTACAATGAGCAGTTCTTC. Translated: CASSRTGAAYNEQFF.

The chain joins TRBV6-2 or TRBV6-3 to TRBJ1-5; tentatively, D is TRBD1 (5 bases). The ends were cut back, 6 bases at V and 7 bases at J, with 16 bases in the middle. The CDR3 has 14 amino acids. Germline CDR1 MNHEY, CDR2 SVGEGT. CDR3 region: CASSQQVIEQPQHF. CDR3 DNA: TGTGCCAGCAGCCAACAGGTTATCGAACAGCCCCAGCATTTT.

This clone was observed a single time. The genes are TRBV24-1 and TRBJ2-1; 8 bases are shared with TRBD2. J was trimmed by 7 bases and V by 3 bases; bases with no gene match: 7. The CDR3 is made up of 15 amino acids. Per the germline V gene, CDR1 is KGHDR and CDR2 is SFDVKD. As DNA, the CDR3 is TGTGCCACCAGTGATCCCGGGACTAGGGCAAATGAGCAGTTCTTC. Translation gives CATSDPGTRANEQFF.

This CDR3 is CASSLAQSSYEQYF. The CDR3 DNA reads TGTGCCAGCAGCTTGGCACAGAGCTCCTACGAGCAGTACTTC. The chain uses TRBV5-4 and TRBJ2-7; the D is unclear. CDR1 and CDR2 (germline): SGHNT, YYREEE (reference sequence). Deletions cut 0 bases from V and 0 bases from J, with 7 bases between. This CDR3 comprises 14 residues.

This clone has only one observation. The chain couples TRBV4-3 to TRBJ1-4; the D gene is possibly TRBD1 (6 bases). CDR1 and CDR2 (germline): LGHNA, YSLEER. Trimming pared 4 bases from V and 3 bases from J, leaving 18 bases between. The CDR3 extends over 17 amino acids. The CDR3 DNA reads TGCGCCAGCAGCCCGAGCGCTACAGGGTATCCTAATGAAAAACTGTTTTTT. The encoded protein is CASSPSATGYPNEKLFF.

The gene calls are TRBV6-5 and TRBJ2-3, with TRBD1 matching over 7 bases. Unmatched junction bases numbered 8, after V lost 6 bases and J lost 5 bases. Germline V gene sequence: CDR1 MNHEY, CDR2 SVGAGI. The CDR3 has 14 amino acids. CDR3 sequence reads: CASSRSDRVDTQYF. The CDR3 region has the DNA TGTGCCAGCAGCCGGAGTGACAGGGTAGATACGCAGTATTTT.

Turning to this clone: One end of the junction fails to match germline, which may point to a read error. J is TRBJ2-5 and V is TRBV7-2; 7 bases match TRBD2. This CDR3 is built from 14 residues. CDR1 SGHTA and CDR2 FQGNSA come from the germline V gene. In nucleotides, the CDR3 is TGTGTCAGCGGTTTGGTCGGGGGGATGGAGACCCAGTACTTC. Translation gives CVSGLVGGMETQYF.

This CDR3 reads CASSLSRGYTF. For the CDR3, the DNA is TGTGCCAGCAGTTTATCCAGAGGCTACACCTTC. The chain has TRBV28 and TRBJ1-2; no reliable D call. Germline-derived CDR1 and CDR2 are MDHEN and SYDVKM. V gave up 1 base and J gave up 8 bases, with 5 bases separating them. There are 11 residues in the CDR3.

V usage is TRBV25-1 and J usage is TRBJ1-3; the D is unclear. The CDR3 sequence is 14 residues long. With 1 base removed from V and 4 bases from J, the gap between germline ends came to 8 bases. Germline-derived CDR1 and CDR2 are MGHDK and SYGVNS. The CDR3 loop is CASSELSLGNTIYF. DNA for the CDR3: TGTGCCAGCAGTGAATTATCTCTCGGAAACACCATATATTTT.

The chain couples TRBV28 to TRBJ2-1; D may be TRBD1 (6 bases). V was cut by 7 bases and J by 0 bases, with 16 bases left in between. The CDR3 is made up of 16 amino acids. Germline V gives CDR1 MDHEN, CDR2 SYDVKM. CDR3 amino acids: CASNPLGGASYNEQFF. The CDR3 coding sequence is TGTGCCAGCAACCCCTTAGGGGGAGCCTCCTACAATGAGCAGTTCTTC.

This clone has a handful of counts. V gene TRBV6-4 combines with J gene TRBJ2-3, with D perhaps matching TRBD1 (6 bases). The V gene's germline CDR1 is MRHNA and CDR2 SNTAGT. V was cut by 3 bases and J by 6 bases, with 16 bases left in between. The CDR3 runs to 15 residues. The CDR3 sequence: CASSDPPDRPDTQYF. The CDR3 nucleotides are TGTGCCAGCAGTGATCCACCCGACAGGCCCGATACGCAGTATTTT.

This chain connects TRBV6-5 to TRBJ2-3; D uncertain. The V gene's germline CDR1 is MNHEY and CDR2 SVGAGI. This CDR3 contains 13 residues. The ends were cut back, 8 bases at V and 0 bases at J, with 9 bases in the middle. CDR3 DNA sequence: TGTGCCAGCTCGAGTAGTAGCACAGATACGCAGTATTTT. Amino acids: CASSSSSTDTQYF.

The chain uses TRBV11-2 and TRBJ1-5, with D unresolved. The ends were cut back, 1 base at V and 0 bases at J, with 10 bases in the middle. CDR1 is SGHAT, CDR2 FQNNGV, per germline. The CDR3 has 16 amino acids. The CDR3 loop reads CASSLVSAYSNQPQHF. The CDR3 nucleotides read TGTGCCAGCAGCTTAGTTTCTGCCTATAGCAATCAGCCCCAGCATTTT.

The rearrangement joins TRBV11-3 to TRBJ2-2; perhaps TRBD1 as D (5 bases). The V gene lost 1 base and the J gene lost 4 bases, with 7 bases spanning the gap. Germline V gene data show CDR1 as SGHNT and CDR2 as YENEEA. This CDR3 region has 14 residues. CDR3 in amino acids: CASSLATGTGELFF. The CDR3, as DNA: TGTGCCAGCAGCTTAGCCACAGGCACCGGGGAGCTGTTTTTT.

The V call is TRBV11-3, the J call TRBJ2-1; D is perhaps TRBD1 (6 bases). Trimming cost V 5 bases and J 6 bases, with 11 bases left between them. The CDR3 contains 13 residues. Germline V gene sequence: CDR1 SGHNT, CDR2 YENEEA. The DNA for the CDR3 is TGTGCCAGCAGCCCCCGGGACATCAATGAGCAGTTCTTC. Translated: CASSPRDINEQFF.

The chain employs TRBV29-1 and TRBJ2-1; 10 bases are a match to TRBD2. The germline CDR1 and CDR2 sequences are SQVTM and ANQGSEA. This CDR3 has 14 amino acids. Germline trimming cut 7 bases from V and 2 bases from J; bases unmatched to any gene: 5. DNA of the CDR3: TGCAGCGCCCCTGGGACTAGCGCCTACAATGAGCAGTTCTTC. Encoded protein: CSAPGTSAYNEQFF.

The J gene is TRBJ2-6, the V gene TRBV11-2, with D perhaps TRBD2 (6 bases). Germline V gives CDR1 SGHAT, CDR2 FQNNGV. Trimming pared 2 bases from V and 3 bases from J, leaving 8 bases between. This CDR3 is 15 amino acids long. This CDR3 is CASSLPGVGANVLTF. The CDR3 nucleotides are TGTGCCAGCAGCTTACCGGGAGTTGGGGCCAACGTCCTGACTTTC. Complete variable domain (other parts from reference TRBV11-2 and TRBJ2-6): EAGVAQSPRYKIIEKRQSVAFWCNPISGHATLYWYQQILGQGPKLLIQFQNNGVVDDSQLPKDRFSAERLKGVDSTLKIQPAKLEDSAVYLCASSLPGVGANVLTFGAGSRLTVL.

This clone was recorded a few times. The rearrangement joins TRBV15 to TRBJ1-1, with 10 bases that match TRBD1. From germline, CDR1 is LNHNV and CDR2 YYDKDF (reference sequence). This CDR3 spans 15 amino acids. V trimming: 1 base; J trimming: 5 bases; junction bases outside the gene matches: 4. The DNA for the CDR3 is TGTGCCACCAGCAGAGGGGGGACAGGGGATACTGAAGCTTTCTTT. Encoded protein: CATSRGGTGDTEAFF. The variable domain in full, with the rest retrieved from reference TRBV15 and TRBJ1-1, is DAMVIQNPRYQVTQFGKPVTLSCSQTLNHNVMYWYQQKSSQAPKLLFHYYDKDFNNEADTPDNFQSRRPNTSFCFLDIRSPGLGDTAMYLCATSRGGTGDTEAFFGQGTRLTVV.